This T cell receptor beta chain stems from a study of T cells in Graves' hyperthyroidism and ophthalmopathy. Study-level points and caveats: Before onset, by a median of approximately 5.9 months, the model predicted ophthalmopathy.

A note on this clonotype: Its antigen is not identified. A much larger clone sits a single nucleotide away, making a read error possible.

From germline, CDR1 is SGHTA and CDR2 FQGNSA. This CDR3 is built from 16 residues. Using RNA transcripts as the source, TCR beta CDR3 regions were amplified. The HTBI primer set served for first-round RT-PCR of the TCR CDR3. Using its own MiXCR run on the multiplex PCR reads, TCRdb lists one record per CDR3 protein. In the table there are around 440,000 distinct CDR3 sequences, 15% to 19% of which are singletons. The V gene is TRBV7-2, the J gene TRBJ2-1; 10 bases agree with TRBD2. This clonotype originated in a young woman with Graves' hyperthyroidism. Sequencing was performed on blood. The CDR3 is CASSPSSGGLWNEQLF. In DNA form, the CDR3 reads TGTGCCAGCAGCCCTTCTAGCGGGGGCCTCTGGAATGAGCAGCTCTTC.